Below are 30 T cell receptor beta chains sequenced from a single sample in a study. One entry per CDR3 protein results from TCRdb running MiXCR on the 5' RACE reads. This sample has under 15,000 distinct CDR3 sequences, with more than 20% found just once. Sequenced: naive CD4+ T cells sorted from blood. Indicated subset: naive CD4+ T cells, CD4+CD45RA+CD25-. The receptors derive from a female donor with breast cancer.

This clonotype was observed many times. V and J are TRBV4-1 and TRBJ2-7; D is undetermined. Trimming pared 0 bases from V and 2 bases from J, leaving 11 bases between. Germline V gene lookup returns CDR1 MGHRA and CDR2 YSYEKL. The CDR3 sequence is 15 residues long. CDR3 DNA sequence: TGCGCCAGCAGCCAAGATGGCCTCTCTGCCTACGAGCAGTACTTC. Translated: CASSQDGLSAYEQYF.

This clonotype was seen many times. The rearrangement joins TRBV6-5 to TRBJ1-1, with 7 bases aligning to TRBD1. Germline CDR1 reads MNHEY; CDR2 reads SVGAGI. The V segment lost 6 bases and the J segment 1 base; nucleotides outside the gene matches: 5. The CDR3 contains 14 residues. This CDR3 is CASSRQGPNTEAFF. The CDR3 DNA sequence: TGTGCCAGCAGCCGACAGGGACCGAACACTGAAGCTTTCTTT.

This clonotype ranks as medium-sized. The chain has TRBV12-3 or TRBV12-4 and TRBJ2-7, with D hard to call. V lost 3 bases to trimming and J lost 4 bases, with 13 bases between them. The CDR3 contains 14 residues. The CDR3 protein is CASSLGWQEYEQYF. The CDR3 DNA reads as TGTGCCAGCAGTTTGGGGTGGCAGGAATACGAGCAGTACTTC.

As for this clonotype: A junction end diverges from the germline sequence, so it may reflect a read error. The chain uses TRBV9 and TRBJ2-7; 9 bases are a match to TRBD2. Germline CDR1 reads SGDLS; CDR2 reads YYNGEE. The CDR3 totals 15 residues. The DNA for the CDR3 is TGTGCCGGCAGCGTAGGGGGCGGGAGGGCCTACGAGCAGTACTTC. Protein sequence: CAGSVGGGRAYEQYF.

The genes are TRBV5-1 and TRBJ1-1; 8 bases are shared with TRBD1. In germline, CDR1 is SGHRS, CDR2 YFSETQ. V lost 4 bases and J lost 5; bases outside the gene matches: 13. This CDR3 is built from 16 residues. This CDR3 is CASSDPRDRSKTEAFF. The DNA for the CDR3 is TGCGCCAGCAGCGACCCCCGGGACAGGAGTAAAACTGAAGCTTTCTTT.

This clonotype was seen once. V gene TRBV10-3 combines with J gene TRBJ2-1; D possibly corresponds to TRBD1 (6 bases). The V gene's germline CDR1 is ENHRY and CDR2 SYGVKD. V lost 6 bases and J 3 bases, leaving 12 bases between the germline ends. The CDR3 loop spans 14 amino acids. The CDR3, as DNA: TGTGCCATCAGGGACAACAGGGACTACAATGAGCAGTTCTTC. Amino acid sequence: CAIRDNRDYNEQFF.

This clonotype was observed a few times. The chain recombines TRBV6-2 or TRBV6-3 with TRBJ2-1; 8 nucleotides align to TRBD2. CDR3 length: 17 amino acids. Trimming cost V 2 bases and J 7 bases; bases outside gene matches: 13. Germline V gives CDR1 MNHEY, CDR2 SVGEGT. CDR3: CASSYSEGSGKYNEQFF. DNA of the CDR3: TGTGCCAGCAGTTACAGTGAAGGTAGCGGGAAATATAATGAGCAGTTCTTC.

This clonotype was seen only a few times. This chain joins TRBV3-1 and TRBJ2-7, with TRBD1 identical over 9 bases. V trimming: 4 bases; J trimming: 2 bases; junction bases outside the gene matches: 3. The CDR3 runs to 14 residues. The germline gives CDR1 LGHDT, CDR2 YNNKEL (reference sequence). CDR3 coding DNA: TGTGCCAGCAGCCTTAGACAGGGGGCCTACGAGCAGTACTTC. It translates to CASSLRQGAYEQYF.

About this clonotype itself: Germline is not matched at one junction end, which may reflect a read error. V is TRBV29-1 and J is TRBJ2-6; tentatively, D is TRBD1 or TRBD2 (6 bases each). This CDR3 is built from 14 residues. The germline V gene encodes CDR1 SQVTM and CDR2 ANQGSEA. The DNA of the CDR3 is TGCAGCGTCGAAGGGGGGCGTGGGGCCAACGTCCTGACTTTC. Protein sequence: CSVEGGRGANVLTF.

The sample holds many counts of this clonotype. The chain combines TRBV6-5 with TRBJ2-3; D not certain. The CDR3 runs 16 residues. V lost 5 bases to trimming and J lost 1 base, with 16 bases between them. Germline CDR1 MNHEY, CDR2 SVGAGI. CDR3 loop: CASSHLSRPGTDTQYF. The DNA of the CDR3 is TGTGCCAGCAGTCACCTTAGCAGGCCCGGCACAGATACGCAGTATTTT.

The chain has TRBV7-3 and TRBJ2-7; D not resolved. The CDR3 length is 13 residues. Germline CDR1 reads SGHTA; CDR2 reads FQGTGA. Trimming shortened V by 4 bases and J by 2 bases, and 9 bases separated the two germline ends. The CDR3 protein is CASSSRQTYEQYF. For the CDR3, the DNA is TGTGCCAGCAGCTCTAGACAAACCTACGAGCAGTACTTC.

This chain links TRBV2 with TRBJ2-2, with 7 bases fitting TRBD1. The germline V gene encodes CDR1 SNHLY and CDR2 FYNNEI. The CDR3 sequence is 13 residues long. Trimming took 8 bases from V and 6 from J; bases not matched to a gene: 6. The CDR3 loop is CASVSGGAGELFF. Here the CDR3 DNA reads TGTGCCAGCGTCTCAGGGGGTGCCGGGGAGCTGTTTTTT. Filled out from reference TRBV2 and TRBJ2-2, the complete variable domain reads EPEVTQTPSHQVTQMGQEVILRCVPISNHLYFYWYRQILGQKVEFLVSFYNNEISEKSEIFDDQFSVERPDGSNFTLKIRSTKLEDSAMYFCASVSGGAGELFFGEGSRLTVL.

This clonotype was recorded many times. J is TRBJ2-1 and V is TRBV5-1; 8 bases are a match to TRBD2. The length of the CDR3 is 16 residues. From germline, CDR1 is SGHRS and CDR2 YFSETQ. The V and J ends lost 0 bases and 9 bases, in that order; junction bases with no gene match: 11. The CDR3, as DNA: TGCGCCAGCAGCTTGGGATCCAGCGGGAGTAAGGGTGAGCAGTTCTTC. Translation: CASSLGSSGSKGEQFF.

This clonotype was picked up many times. J is TRBJ2-1 and V is TRBV12-3 or TRBV12-4; 10 bases map to TRBD2. J gave up 4 bases and V 3 bases, and 3 bases lay outside the gene matches. The CDR3 extends over 15 amino acids. This CDR3 is CASSFGLAVYNEQFF. The CDR3 DNA is TGTGCCAGCAGTTTCGGACTAGCGGTTTACAATGAGCAGTTCTTC.

This clonotype occurred a few times. The V and J genes are TRBV29-1 and TRBJ2-2, with D unclear. Germline V gives CDR1 SQVTM, CDR2 ANQGSEA. V was pared by 2 bases and J by 8 bases, with 15 bases between. The CDR3 is 14 amino acids. Written as DNA, the CDR3 is TGCAGCGTTGAAAGGCAGCGTCGCACAGGGGAGCTGTTTTTT. Residues: CSVERQRRTGELFF.

The chain employs TRBV11-2 and TRBJ1-1; possible D gene TRBD1, 5 bases. Germline CDR1 reads SGHAT; CDR2 reads FQNNGV. Trimming took 2 bases from V and 5 from J, leaving 18 bases between them. This CDR3 comprises 16 residues. The DNA for the CDR3 is TGTGCCAGCAGCTTAAACCCCACAGGACGGTGGACTGAAGCTTTCTTT. Amino acid sequence: CASSLNPTGRWTEAFF.

In its sample, this clonotype ranks as medium-sized. The chain joins TRBV10-3 to TRBJ2-6, with D possibly TRBD1 on 6 matching bases. V lost 0 bases to trimming and J lost 4 bases, with 10 bases between them. Germline CDR1 reads ENHRY; CDR2 reads SYGVKD. The CDR3 is made up of 16 amino acids. The CDR3 bases are TGTGCCATCAGTGAGTCTACAGGGTCCGGGGCCAACGTCCTGACTTTC. Amino acid sequence: CAISESTGSGANVLTF.

On this clonotype: This could be a read error, since a much larger clone is one nucleotide away. The rearrangement joins TRBV25-1 to TRBJ2-1; no definite D call. The V gene lost 1 base and the J gene lost 7 bases, with 14 bases spanning the gap. CDR3 length: 15 residues. Per germline, CDR1 MGHDK and CDR2 SYGVNS. Here the CDR3 DNA reads TGTGCCAGCAGTGAATTGAAGGTCACCCTTAATGAGCAGTTCTTC. As protein: CASSELKVTLNEQFF.

Ten or more counts support this clonotype. The chain is built from TRBV20-1 and TRBJ1-2, with D unclear. The V gene lost 6 bases and the J gene lost 8 bases, with 13 bases spanning the gap. This CDR3 region has 11 residues. Germline V CDR1 and CDR2: DFQATT, SNEGSKA (reference sequence). CDR3 sequence: CSAAVSGGYTF. The CDR3 DNA sequence: TGCAGTGCCGCAGTTTCGGGGGGCTACACCTTC.

In its sample, this clonotype is medium-sized. This rearrangement joins TRBV9 to TRBJ2-3; D unclear. V was trimmed by 0 bases and J by 3 bases, leaving 8 bases between them. This CDR3 has 14 amino acids. Germline V gene data show CDR1 as SGDLS and CDR2 as YYNGEE. The CDR3 protein is CASSVDVVTDTQYF. The CDR3 nucleotides are TGTGCCAGCAGCGTAGACGTTGTGACAGATACGCAGTATTTT.

This clonotype is deemed medium-sized. This sequence joins TRBV10-3 and TRBJ2-1, with D hard to call. Germline loops: CDR1 ENHRY, CDR2 SYGVKD. The CDR3 sequence is 14 residues long. The V end lost 5 bases, the J end lost 7 bases, and 15 bases lay between the germline ends. The CDR3 spells CAISRPNSANEQFF. The CDR3 region has the DNA TGTGCCATCAGTCGGCCGAATAGTGCGAATGAGCAGTTCTTC.

Comment on this clonotype: The conserved closing phenylalanine or tryptophan is absent in this CDR3, likely reflecting a read error. No DNA is shown, since the ends of the CDR3 on it are uncertain; the CDR3 is the one TCRdb lists. Here the CDR3 reads CASSIGRALSSRANVLTL. V is TRBV21-1 and J is TRBJ2-6. TRBV21-1 is recorded as a pseudogene. The length of the CDR3 is 18 amino acids, counting both ends.

The chain carries TRBV5-1 and TRBJ2-5; tentatively, D is TRBD1 (5 bases). The CDR3 spans 14 residues. From germline, CDR1 is SGHRS and CDR2 YFSETQ. Trimming took 4 bases from V and 5 from J, leaving 15 bases between them. Written as DNA, the CDR3 is TGCGCCAGCAGCCTCTGGACATGGCAGGAGACCCAGTACTTC. The encoded protein is CASSLWTWQETQYF.

Notes on this clonotype: Given the absence of the conserved phenylalanine or tryptophan at the CDR3 end, a read error is likely. The genes are TRBV12-3 or TRBV12-4 and TRBJ1-5; a weak D match, TRBD1 (5 bases). The CDR3 has 14 residues. The DNA of the CDR3 is TGTGGCAGCAGTCCCCCGACAGTCTTCAGGCCCCAGCATTTA. Amino acids: CGSSPPTVFRPQHL.

This clonotype has ten or more counts. V is TRBV6-1 and J is TRBJ2-7; the D gene is possibly TRBD1 (6 bases). The CDR3 consists of 13 residues. V was cut by 6 bases and J by 2 bases, with 11 bases left in between. The germline V gene encodes CDR1 MNHNS and CDR2 SASEGT. The DNA of the CDR3 is TGTGCCAGCAGCCCAGGGGCGACCTACGAGCAGTACTTC. As protein: CASSPGATYEQYF.

CDR3 sequence reads: CSVASGTSVKNEQFF. Written as DNA, the CDR3 is TGCAGCGTTGCTAGTGGGACTAGCGTTAAAAATGAGCAGTTCTTC. The V and J genes are TRBV29-1 and TRBJ2-1; 10 bases fit TRBD2. V shed 4 bases, J shed 7 bases, and the junction held 10 bases outside the gene matches. The V gene's germline CDR1 is SQVTM and CDR2 ANQGSEA. The CDR3 loop spans 15 amino acids.

This clonotype is categorized as medium-sized. The chain employs TRBV6-6 and TRBJ1-5, with 7 bases aligning to TRBD1. After removal of 4 bases from V and 6 bases from J, the junction contained 6 bases not matched to a gene. Germline CDR1 and CDR2: MNHNY and SVGAGI (reference sequence). CDR3 length: 14 residues. CDR3 sequence: CASSSDRVRQPQHF. CDR3 bases: TGTGCCAGCAGTTCTGACAGGGTGCGTCAGCCCCAGCATTTT.

The chain recombines TRBV4-1 with TRBJ2-7; 10 bases map to TRBD2. Losses at the gene ends were 1 base for V and 12 bases for J; bases not matched to a gene: 12. CDR3 length: 15 amino acids. CDR1 is MGHRA and CDR2 is YSYEKL in the germline V gene. As DNA, the CDR3 is TGCGCCAGCAGCCAAGGTAGCGGGAGGCCCTACGGGCGGTACTTC. It is translated as CASSQGSGRPYGRYF.

About this clonotype: The missing conserved phenylalanine or tryptophan at the end of this CDR3 makes a read error likely. This rearrangement joins TRBV7-3 to TRBJ2-1, with 11 bases lining up with TRBD2. Germline V lookup: CDR1 SGHTA, CDR2 FQGTGA. CDR3 length equals 16 residues. The CDR3 sequence is CASSLPGTSGPVEQFL. Written as DNA, the CDR3 is TGCGCCAGCAGCCTGCCCGGGACTAGCGGACCCGTTGAGCAGTTCCTC.

By share of the sample, this clonotype is medium-sized. The rearrangement links TRBV2 to TRBJ1-5; TRBD1 agrees at 8 bases. Trimming removed 2 bases from V and 0 bases from J; junction bases left unmatched: 9. The CDR3 is made up of 18 amino acids. CDR1 is SNHLY, CDR2 FYNNEI, per germline. The DNA of the CDR3 is TGTGCCAGCAGTGAATCTCGACAGGGGAGGTATAGCAATCAGCCCCAGCATTTT. It translates to CASSESRQGRYSNQPQHF.